This T cell receptor (beta chain) was captured by sequencing in a study of blood T cell repertoires in COVID-19. Study-level information: The United States, Italy and Spain supplied acute and convalescent COVID-19 samples. PBMCs, B-cell-depleted T cells, or T cells were the source of the cDNA or gDNA that made up the material.

In the original analysis: Amplification with reference gene primers provided the estimates of nucleated cell counts. Method: immunoSEQ multiplex PCR; TCRdb's copy keeps in-frame clones and lacks some. For V, J and clone size, that table is used; D and trimming come from the DNA. The repertoire holds tens of thousands of clones, with around 70% as singletons. J was trimmed by 1 base and V by 3 bases; bases with no gene match: 2. The CDR3 has 14 residues. Germline V lookup: CDR1 MNHNY, CDR2 SVGAGI (reference sequence). Sequenced material: peripheral blood. The sequence derives from a woman in her forties or fifties with active or convalescent COVID-19. The chain has TRBV6-6 and TRBJ2-5; 7 bases line up with TRBD1. The CDR3 loop reads CASSYRGLQETQYF. CDR3 DNA: TGTGCCAGCAGTTATAGGGGGCTCCAAGAGACCCAGTACTTC.